This is a list of T cell receptor beta chains from one sample in a study of blood T cell repertoires in COVID-19. The repertoire was sequenced with immunoSEQ multiplex PCR; TCRdb's copy has only in-frame clones and lacks some. Altogether about 190,000 clones are present, 88% being singletons, with the ten largest covering 5% to 8%. The sample taken for sequencing was peripheral blood. The receptors come from a woman between 35 and 50 years old who had recovered from COVID-19. Each CDR3 is given with its conserved first and last residue. The order of the fields is clone size, V gene, J gene, D gene, CDR3 DNA, CDR3 protein. The D gene is left open where the match is weak. The size entry is marked missing in some rows and otherwise reads once, few, many or a size class.

>.|TRBV7-6|TRBJ1-4|TRBD1
TGTGCCAGCAGCCCAAGGGGGCGGTCTAATGAAAAACTGTTTTTT
CASSPRGRSNEKLFF
>.|TRBV6-6|TRBJ1-3|TRBD1
TGTGCCAGCAGGACGGACAGGCTCTCTGGAAACACCATATATTTT
CASRTDRLSGNTIYF
>once|TRBV9|TRBJ2-3|.
TGTGCCAGCAGCGTAGGCTCTCTAGGCACAGATACGCAGTATTTT
CASSVGSLGTDTQYF
>once|TRBV7-9|TRBJ2-7|.
TGTGCCAGCAGCTTAGGGGGCCTGCCCTACGAGCAGTACTTC
CASSLGGLPYEQYF
>.|TRBV11-2|TRBJ2-1|TRBD2
TGTGCCAGCAGTCCTAGAGGGGCGGGAGGTACTTACAATGAGCAGTTCTTC
CASSPRGAGGTYNEQFF
>.|TRBV11-2|TRBJ2-5|TRBD2
TGTGCCAGCAGCGCGGGACTAGGAGGGGAGACCCAGTACTTC
CASSAGLGGETQYF
>.|TRBV5-4|TRBJ2-6|.
TGTGCCAGCAGCAGTACAGGGTTCTCTGGGGCCAACGTCCTGACTTTC
CASSSTGFSGANVLTF
>.|TRBV19|TRBJ1-2|.
TGTGCCAGTAGTACGGGGGGCAATGGCTACACCTTC
CASSTGGNGYTF
>.|TRBV7-9|TRBJ1-2|.
TGTGCCAGCAGCTTACCGACACCCTATGGCTACACCTTC
CASSLPTPYGYTF
>once|TRBV28|TRBJ2-7|TRBD1
TGTGCCAGCAGAACTCCGACAGGGACCTACGAGCAGTACTTC
CASRTPTGTYEQYF
>.|TRBV30|TRBJ1-5|.
TGTGCCTGGAGTGGGCAGGCCCATCAGCCCCAGCATTTT
CAWSGQAHQPQHF
>once|TRBV28|TRBJ1-5|.
TGTGCCAGCAGTCCCTATCGACAAAGGAGCAATCAGCCCCAGCATTTT
CASSPYRQRSNQPQHF
>few|TRBV6-5|TRBJ1-1|.
TGTGCCAGCAGTTACTCATCAGGCGACACTGAAGCTTTCTTT
CASSYSSGDTEAFF
>.|TRBV19|TRBJ2-1|.
TGTGCCAGTATGGGAATAGCGAGTCGGGGCAATGAGCAGTTCTTC
CASMGIASRGNEQFF
>once|TRBV11-2|TRBJ1-2|.
TGTGCCAGCAGCTTAGATACCCGAGGGGGCTACACCTTC
CASSLDTRGGYTF
>.|TRBV14|TRBJ2-5|TRBD1
TGTGCCAGCAGCCAGGTCACAGGGGGAAGAGAGACCCAGTACTTC
CASSQVTGGRETQYF
>.|TRBV4-1|TRBJ2-7|.
TGCGCCAGCAGCCAAGAAGCAGGGGCGCGCAGCATCGGAGTCGGCGAGCAGTACTTC
CASSQEAGARSIGVGEQYF
>.|TRBV30|TRBJ2-1|.
TGTGCCTGGAGCAGGGGGGTTGATGAGCAGTTCTTC
CAWSRGVDEQFF
>.|TRBV15|TRBJ2-7|TRBD2
TGTGCCACCAGCAGACGGGAGGCCCCCTACGAGCAGTACTTC
CATSRREAPYEQYF
>.|TRBV2|TRBJ2-7|TRBD1
TGTGCCAGCAGTGCTCAGGGGGCTGACTACGAGCAGTACTTC
CASSAQGADYEQYF
>.|TRBV27|TRBJ1-3|.
TGTGCCAGCAGTCCCCTCTCTGGAAACACCATATATTTT
CASSPLSGNTIYF
>.|TRBV18|TRBJ1-3|.
TGTGCCAGCTCAAGACAGCTACTCTCCCCTTTGGGTGGAAACACCATATATTTT
CASSRQLLSPLGGNTIYF
>.|TRBV23-1|TRBJ2-2|TRBD1
TGCGCCAGCAGTCCCGGGACAGGGGGCACCGGGGAGCTGTTTTTT
CASSPGTGGTGELFF
>.|TRBV5-1|TRBJ1-4|.
TGCGCCAGCAGCTTGGGTCGCGGTAATGAAAAACTGTTTTTT
CASSLGRGNEKLFF
>few|TRBV4-3|TRBJ2-7|TRBD2
TGCGCCAGCAGCCTATCTAGCGGCTACGAGCAGTACTTC
CASSLSSGYEQYF
>.|TRBV7-9|TRBJ2-1|TRBD2
TGTGCCAGCAGCTTTGGGGGGGACAATGAGCAGTTCTTC
CASSFGGDNEQFF
>.|TRBV10-3|TRBJ1-5|.
TGTGCCATCAGTGAGTCGCTTGAGTATAGCAATCAGCCCCAGCATTTT
CAISESLEYSNQPQHF
>.|TRBV10-3|TRBJ2-1|TRBD2
TGTGCCATCAGTGAGAGTCCCCTGACTAGCGGGGGCTACAATGAGCAGTTCTTC
CAISESPLTSGGYNEQFF
>.|TRBV6-5|TRBJ2-3|.
TGTGCCAGCGTTAGACTAGTAGCAGATACGCAGTATTTT
CASVRLVADTQYF
>.|TRBV5-6|TRBJ2-3|.
TGTGCCAGCAGCCCCCTGGGGGGGCACGAGGCAGATACGCAGTATTTT
CASSPLGGHEADTQYF
>.|TRBV4-3|TRBJ2-2|TRBD1
TGCGCCAGCAGCCAAGCGGGACAGGGGGCGGGCACCGGGGAGCTGTTTTTT
CASSQAGQGAGTGELFF
>once|TRBV6-5|TRBJ1-2|TRBD1
TGTGCCAGCAGTCCACTGAAAGGGACAGGCGACTACACCTTC
CASSPLKGTGDYTF
>once|TRBV24-1|TRBJ2-2|.
TGTGCCACCAATCAGAACACGAACACCGGGGAGCTGTTTTTT
CATNQNTNTGELFF
>.|TRBV7-9|TRBJ2-1|.
TGTGCCAGCAGCCAAATAACGGGGGAGCAGTTCTTC
CASSQITGEQFF
>.|TRBV7-8|TRBJ2-1|.
TGTGCCAGCAGCTCGGGCAGGGGCCTTGCAATGTCGAATGAGCAGTTCTTC
CASSSGRGLAMSNEQFF
>.|TRBV7-3|TRBJ2-1|TRBD2
TGTGCCAGCAGCCCTAGCGGGATCGATGAGCAGTTCTTC
CASSPSGIDEQFF
>.|TRBV7-2|TRBJ2-1|.
TGTGCCAGCAGCTTACCCCCGGGTGGTAGCGTGTCGGGTGAGCAGTTCTTC
CASSLPPGGSVSGEQFF
>.|TRBV19|TRBJ2-2|.
TGTGCCAGTAGCCTACAGGGCGAAGTATACACCGGGGAGCTGTTTTTT
CASSLQGEVYTGELFF
>.|TRBV6-2/TRBV6-3|TRBJ2-6|.
TGTGCCAGCAGTTATTACAGGGCTGGGGCCAACGTCCTGACTTTC
CASSYYRAGANVLTF
>.|TRBV27|TRBJ1-2|TRBD1
TGTGCCAGCAGTTCCGGACAGGGGCACAACTATGGCTACACCTTC
CASSSGQGHNYGYTF
>.|TRBV7-5|TRBJ1-2|.
TGTGCCAGAGTTGAGGGATCTGGACGGGGCTACACCTTC
CARVEGSGRGYTF
>.|TRBV19|TRBJ1-5|.
TGTGCCAGTAGGCTGGAGGTCAATCAGCCCCAGCATTTT
CASRLEVNQPQHF
>.|TRBV5-1|TRBJ1-2|TRBD1
TGCGCCAGCAGCTTGGCACAGGGGAGGACGAACTATGGCTACACCTTC
CASSLAQGRTNYGYTF
>.|TRBV11-1|TRBJ2-5|.
TGTGCCAGCAGCTTTTCGACAGACCAAGAGACCCAGTACTTC
CASSFSTDQETQYF
>.|TRBV7-2|TRBJ2-3|.
TGTGCCAGCAGTCCACCGGGACAAATAATCAGTTATACGCAGTATTTT
CASSPPGQIISYTQYF
>.|TRBV5-4|TRBJ1-6|TRBD1
TGTGCCAGCAGCTTGAGAGGGGGCGGGACCTATAATTCACCCCTCCACTTT
CASSLRGGGTYNSPLHF
>.|TRBV12-5|TRBJ2-5|.
TGTGCTAGTGGTTTGGCCGGAGCAGAGACCCAGTACTTC
CASGLAGAETQYF
>.|TRBV30|TRBJ2-7|TRBD2
TGTGCCTGGAGTGCAAAGAGGATAGCGGGAGTACCCTACGAGCAGTACTTC
CAWSAKRIAGVPYEQYF
>.|TRBV11-3|TRBJ2-7|.
TGTGCCAGCAGCTTAGCGGGAGATAACTACGAGCAGTACTTC
CASSLAGDNYEQYF
>.|TRBV9|TRBJ1-4|.
TGTGCCAGCAGCAACCACCGGGTCCCTAATGAAAAACTGTTTTTT
CASSNHRVPNEKLFF
>.|TRBV7-8|TRBJ2-7|TRBD1
TGTGCCAGCAGCCTACCGGGACAGGGACCGTACGAGCAGTACTTC
CASSLPGQGPYEQYF
>.|TRBV5-1|TRBJ1-4|.
TGCGCCAGCAGCTCTGGCGGGGAAGGGAAACTGTTTTTT
CASSSGGEGKLFF
>.|TRBV10-3|TRBJ2-7|.
TGTGCCACCGCGGGATCGTCCTACGAGCAGTACTTC
CATAGSSYEQYF
>.|TRBV30|TRBJ2-3|.
TGTGCCTGGAGTGATTCCGGGAATACGCAGTATTTT
CAWSDSGNTQYF
>.|TRBV6-2/TRBV6-3|TRBJ2-1|TRBD1
TGTGCCAGCAGCCCTGGACAGGTTACCTACAATGAGCAGTTCTTC
CASSPGQVTYNEQFF
>.|TRBV4-2|TRBJ1-6|TRBD1
TGTGCCAGCAGCCAGGGACAGGGTAATTCACCCCTCCACTTT
CASSQGQGNSPLHF
>.|TRBV6-5|TRBJ2-7|TRBD2
TGTGCCAGCAGTTACTCCCTAGGACTAGCCTCCTACGAGCAGTACTTC
CASSYSLGLASYEQYF
>.|TRBV28|TRBJ2-3|TRBD2
TGTGCCAGCATCGCGGCTAGCGGGGACACAGATACGCAGTATTTT
CASIAASGDTDTQYF
>.|TRBV5-1|TRBJ2-3|.
TGCGCCAGCAGCTTCGAGGGGGCAGATACGCAGTATTTT
CASSFEGADTQYF
>.|TRBV5-1|TRBJ2-5|.
TGCGCCAGCAGCTTGACTACCCAAAAAGAGACCCAGTACTTC
CASSLTTQKETQYF